The T cell receptor (beta chain) described here comes from a study of CD8 T cells in ankylosing spondylitis. This CDR3 is built from 14 residues. V gave up 5 bases and J gave up 4 bases; unmatched junction bases: 4. Looked up from germline, CDR1 is MNHEY and CDR2 is SMNVEV (reference sequence). TCRdb re-derived calls from the 5' RACE reads in MiXCR, one entry per CDR3 protein. This sample carries about 220,000 distinct CDR3 sequences, approximately 20% of them seen once, and the ten largest clones take 42%. Findings and limits, study-wide: Ankylosing spondylitis blood seemed to carry a telltale TCR beta motif made of fewer than 10 highly homologous variants.

This clonotype was found a few times. Its target is unknown. This chain connects TRBV27 to TRBJ2-7; 11 bases line up with TRBD2. The sequenced sample was blood, either unsorted or a sorted T cell fraction (not recorded which). The sequence was obtained from a male donor with ankylosing spondylitis. CDR3 nucleotides: TGTGCCAGCAGTGCCGGGACTAGCGGTTACGAGCAGTACTTC. Amino acids: CASSAGTSGYEQYF.